The present T cell receptor (beta chain) was sequenced within a study of blood T cell repertoires in COVID-19. Study overall: The cDNA or gDNA used as material had been derived from T cells, B-cell-depleted T cells, or PBMCs.

Libraries were prepared by immunoSEQ multiplex PCR; TCRdb keeps only in-frame clonotypes and omits some of them. Of roughly 200,000 clones in the sample, approximately 85% were seen once. The CDR3 consists of 13 residues. The V end was cut by 3 bases, the J end by 4 bases, with 10 bases between. The chain employs TRBV12-3 or TRBV12-4 and TRBJ2-7; D possibly corresponds to TRBD2 (5 bases). The sample taken for sequencing was PBMCs or T cells enriched from blood (not recorded which). This receptor was taken from a man aged 35 to 55 who had recovered from COVID-19. DNA of the CDR3: TGTGCCAGCAGTTTGACCAGCGGATACGAGCAGTACTTC. Its protein is CASSLTSGYEQYF.